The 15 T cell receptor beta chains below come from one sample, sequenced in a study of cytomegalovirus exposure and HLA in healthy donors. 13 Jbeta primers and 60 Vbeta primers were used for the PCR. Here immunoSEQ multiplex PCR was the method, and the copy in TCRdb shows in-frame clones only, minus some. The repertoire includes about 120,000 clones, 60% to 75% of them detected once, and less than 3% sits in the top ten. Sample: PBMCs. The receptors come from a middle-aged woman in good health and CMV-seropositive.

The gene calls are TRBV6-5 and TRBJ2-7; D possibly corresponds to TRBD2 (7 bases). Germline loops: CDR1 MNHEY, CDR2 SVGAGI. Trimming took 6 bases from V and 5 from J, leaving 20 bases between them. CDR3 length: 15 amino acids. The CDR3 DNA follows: TGTGCCAGCAGCCCAGGGGCGGGAGACCTGGACGAGCAGTACTTC. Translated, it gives CASSPGAGDLDEQYF.

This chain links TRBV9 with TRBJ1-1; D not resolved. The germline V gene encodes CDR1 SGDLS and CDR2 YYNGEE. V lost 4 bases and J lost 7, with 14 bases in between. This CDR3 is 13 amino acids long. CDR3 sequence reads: CASSPPTGIEAFF. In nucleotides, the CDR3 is TGTGCCAGCAGCCCCCCGACCGGGATTGAAGCTTTCTTT.

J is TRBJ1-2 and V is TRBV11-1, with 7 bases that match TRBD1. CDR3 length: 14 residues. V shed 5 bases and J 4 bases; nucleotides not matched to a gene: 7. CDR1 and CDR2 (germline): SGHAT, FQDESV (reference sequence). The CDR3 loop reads CASSPTQGSYGYTF. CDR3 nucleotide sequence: TGTGCCAGCAGCCCTACACAGGGGAGCTATGGCTACACCTTC.

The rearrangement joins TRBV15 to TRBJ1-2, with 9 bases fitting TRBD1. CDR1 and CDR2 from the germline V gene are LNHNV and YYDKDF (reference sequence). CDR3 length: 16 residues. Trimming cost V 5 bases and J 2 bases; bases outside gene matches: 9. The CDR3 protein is CATSVLDRGTNYGYTF. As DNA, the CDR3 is TGTGCCACCAGCGTATTGGACAGGGGAACGAACTATGGCTACACCTTC.

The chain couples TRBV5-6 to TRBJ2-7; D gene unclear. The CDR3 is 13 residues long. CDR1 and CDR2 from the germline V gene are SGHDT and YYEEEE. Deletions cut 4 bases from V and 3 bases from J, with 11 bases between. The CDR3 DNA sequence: TGTGCCAGCAGCCCGCGTCCAGGCTACGAGCAGTACTTC. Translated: CASSPRPGYEQYF.

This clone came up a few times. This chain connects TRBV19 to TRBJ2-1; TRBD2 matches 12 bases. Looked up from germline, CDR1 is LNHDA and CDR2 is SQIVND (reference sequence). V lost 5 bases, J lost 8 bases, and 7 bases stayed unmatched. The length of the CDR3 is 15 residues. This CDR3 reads CASSPLAGGSHEQFF. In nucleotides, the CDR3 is TGTGCCAGTAGTCCACTAGCGGGAGGATCCCATGAGCAGTTCTTC.

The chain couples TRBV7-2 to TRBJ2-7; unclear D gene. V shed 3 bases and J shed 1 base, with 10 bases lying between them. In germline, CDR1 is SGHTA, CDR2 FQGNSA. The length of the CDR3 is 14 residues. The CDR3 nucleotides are TGTGCCAGCAGCTTGTCACGGTTGTCCTACGAGCAGTACTTC. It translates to CASSLSRLSYEQYF.

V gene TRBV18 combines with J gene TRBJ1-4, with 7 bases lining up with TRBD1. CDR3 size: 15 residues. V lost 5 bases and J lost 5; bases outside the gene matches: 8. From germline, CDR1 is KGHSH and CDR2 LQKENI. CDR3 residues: CASSETQGVNEKLFF. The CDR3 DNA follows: TGTGCCAGCTCAGAAACTCAGGGGGTCAATGAAAAACTGTTTTTT. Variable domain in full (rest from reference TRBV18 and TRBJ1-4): NAGVMQNPRHLVRRRGQEARLRCSPMKGHSHVYWYRQLPEEGLKFMVYLQKENIIDESGMPKERFSAEFPKEGPSILRIQQVVRGDSAAYFCASSETQGVNEKLFFGSGTQLSVL.

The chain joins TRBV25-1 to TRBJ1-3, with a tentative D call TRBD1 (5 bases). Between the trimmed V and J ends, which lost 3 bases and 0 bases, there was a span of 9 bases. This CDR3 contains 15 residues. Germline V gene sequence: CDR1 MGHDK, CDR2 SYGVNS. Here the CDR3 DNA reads TGTGCCAGCAGTGATCCAGGGCCCTCTGGAAACACCATATATTTT. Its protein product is CASSDPGPSGNTIYF. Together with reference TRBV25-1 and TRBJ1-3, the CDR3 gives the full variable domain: EADIYQTPRYLVIGTGKKITLECSQTMGHDKMYWYQQDPGMELHLIHYSYGVNSTEKGDLSSESTVSRIRTEHFPLTLESARPSHTSQYLCASSDPGPSGNTIYFGEGSWLTVV.

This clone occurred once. This CDR3 reads CASSAGTGGYEQYF. The CDR3 DNA sequence: TGTGCCAGCAGTGCCGGGACAGGAGGCTACGAGCAGTACTTC. The chain couples TRBV2 to TRBJ2-7, with 8 positions matching TRBD1. V lost 4 bases and J lost 3; bases outside the gene matches: 5. Germline lookup yields CDR1 SNHLY and CDR2 FYNNEI. There are 14 residues in the CDR3.

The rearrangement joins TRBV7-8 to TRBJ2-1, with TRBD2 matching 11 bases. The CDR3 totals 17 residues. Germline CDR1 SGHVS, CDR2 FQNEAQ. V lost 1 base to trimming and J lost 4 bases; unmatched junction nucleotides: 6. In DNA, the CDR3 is TGTGCCAGCAGCTTAGGGTTACTAGCGGGAGAGTACAATGAGCAGTTCTTC. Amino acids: CASSLGLLAGEYNEQFF.

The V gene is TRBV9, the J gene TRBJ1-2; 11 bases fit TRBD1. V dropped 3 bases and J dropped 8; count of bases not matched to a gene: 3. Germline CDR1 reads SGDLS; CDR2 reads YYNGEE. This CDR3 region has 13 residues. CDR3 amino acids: CASSAGTGGGYTF. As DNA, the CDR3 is TGTGCCAGCAGCGCCGGGACAGGGGGAGGCTACACCTTC. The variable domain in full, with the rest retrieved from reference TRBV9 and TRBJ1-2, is DSGVTQTPKHLITATGQRVTLRCSPRSGDLSVYWYQQSLDQGLQFLIQYYNGEERAKGNILERFSAQQFPDLHSELNLSSLELGDSALYFCASSAGTGGGYTFGSGTRLTVV.

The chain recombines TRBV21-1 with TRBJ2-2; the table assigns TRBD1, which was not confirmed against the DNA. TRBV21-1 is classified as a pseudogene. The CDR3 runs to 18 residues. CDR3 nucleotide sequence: TGTGCCAGCAGCAGCCATGGACAGGGGTCGCCTAAGAGCGGGGAGCTGTTTTTT. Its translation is CASSSHGQGSPKSGELFF.

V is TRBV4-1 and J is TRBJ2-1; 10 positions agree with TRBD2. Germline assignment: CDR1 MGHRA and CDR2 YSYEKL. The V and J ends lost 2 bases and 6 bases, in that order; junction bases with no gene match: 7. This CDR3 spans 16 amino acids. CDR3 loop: CASSQRTASGSNEQFF. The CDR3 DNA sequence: TGCGCCAGCAGCCAACGGACGGCTAGCGGGAGCAATGAGCAGTTCTTC.

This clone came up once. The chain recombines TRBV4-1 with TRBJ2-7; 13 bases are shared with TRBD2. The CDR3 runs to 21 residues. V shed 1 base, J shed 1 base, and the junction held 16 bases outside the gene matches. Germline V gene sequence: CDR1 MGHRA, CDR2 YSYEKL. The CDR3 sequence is CASSQALAATTSGRYSYEQYF. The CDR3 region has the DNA TGCGCCAGCAGCCAAGCATTGGCCGCCACGACTAGCGGGAGGTATTCCTACGAGCAGTACTTC.